A single sample gave rise to the 19 T cell receptor beta chains below, sequenced in a study of blood T cell repertoires in COVID-19. Sequencing was performed with immunoSEQ multiplex PCR; in TCRdb, only in-frame clones are kept and a portion is missing. The sample gives more than 120,000 clones, roughly 81% of which show up once; about 2.6% is in the top ten. The specimen was peripheral blood. The receptors were sampled from a human donor with acute or convalescent COVID-19. The donor label of this sample is uncertain.

Comment on this clone: An end of the junction does not agree with germline; a read error may underlie this. This sequence joins TRBV7-7 and TRBJ1-4; 7 bases match TRBD1. The germline CDR1 and CDR2 sequences are SSHAT and FNYEAQ (reference sequence). The CDR3 totals 13 residues. DNA of the CDR3: TGTGCTAGCAGCTTAGACAACAGGGGAAAACTGTTTTTT. Translation gives CASSLDNRGKLFF.

J is TRBJ1-1 and V is TRBV29-1; D is unclear. The CDR3 is 11 amino acids. Trimming removed 6 bases at V and 3 bases at J, with 8 bases between. Germline V lookup: CDR1 SQVTM, CDR2 ANQGSEA. For the CDR3, the DNA is TGCAGCGTCGGTTCGGACACTGAAGCTTTCTTT. Translated, it gives CSVGSDTEAFF.

This clone is a singleton in its sample. The chain carries TRBV7-8 and TRBJ1-5; D uncertain. Deletions cut 2 bases from V and 3 bases from J, with 8 bases between. CDR3 length equals 14 residues. The germline V gene has CDR1 SGHVS and CDR2 FQNEAQ. CDR3 in DNA: TGTGCCAGCAGCTTATTCACTTACAATCAGCCCCAGCATTTT. Its protein product is CASSLFTYNQPQHF.

The CDR3 reads CASSPGGLAGVFRDEQFF. Here the CDR3 DNA reads TGTGCCAGCAGCCCAGGCGGACTAGCGGGAGTATTTCGGGATGAGCAGTTCTTC. The J gene is TRBJ2-1, the V gene TRBV11-2; TRBD2 aligns across 13 bases. The germline CDR1 and CDR2 sequences are SGHAT and FQNNGV. The CDR3 loop spans 18 amino acids. Trimming cost V 5 bases and J 8 bases; bases outside gene matches: 15.

CDR3 DNA: TGTGCCAGCAGCTTATCGCACCCCCCCACACAGGGTTTGGGCTACACCTTC. Translating gives CASSLSHPPTQGLGYTF. This rearrangement joins TRBV7-2 to TRBJ1-2; tentative D call: TRBD1 (6 bases). The CDR3 length is 17 residues. The V end was cut by 2 bases, the J end by 8 bases, with 24 bases between. In germline, CDR1 is SGHTA, CDR2 FQGNSA.

The rearrangement links TRBV5-8 to TRBJ2-2; TRBD1 might be the D (6 bases). The germline CDR1 and CDR2 sequences are SGHTS and YDEGEE. The CDR3 runs to 18 residues. The V and J ends lost 2 bases and 3 bases respectively, with 20 bases between them. DNA of the CDR3: TGTGCCAGCAGCTTTTCTACGCACAGGGAATTGTACACCGGGGAGCTGTTTTTT. Translation gives CASSFSTHRELYTGELFF.

The V gene is TRBV10-3, the J gene TRBJ2-7; 8 nucleotides align to TRBD1. With V trimmed by 6 bases and J by 6 bases, 4 bases remained unmatched. Per germline, CDR1 ENHRY and CDR2 SYGVKD. The CDR3 covers 12 residues. The CDR3 DNA is TGTGCCATCAGCGACGACAGGGGCGAGCAGTACGTC. Translation: CAISDDRGEQYV.

The chain links TRBV29-1 to TRBJ2-5; 7 bases are a match to TRBD1. Germline V gene sequence: CDR1 SQVTM, CDR2 ANQGSEA. With 3 bases clipped from V and 2 bases from J, the junction kept 6 bases outside the gene matches. This CDR3 has 14 residues. The CDR3 DNA reads TGCAGCGTTGATGGTAGGGGGCGACAAGAGACCCAGTACTTC. Translated: CSVDGRGRQETQYF.

The chain has TRBV7-8 and TRBJ2-7, with 8 bases matching TRBD2. V was clipped by 5 bases and J by 6 bases; unmatched bases: 15. Germline CDR1 is SGHVS and CDR2 is FQNEAQ. The CDR3 runs 16 residues. CDR3 sequence (DNA): TGTGCCAGCAGCGATAGCGGGAAGGCCCTCCCGGGCGAGCAGTACGTC. This gives the protein CASSDSGKALPGEQYV.

The chain combines TRBV24-1 with TRBJ1-3, with 7 bases matching TRBD1. CDR1 is KGHDR and CDR2 is SFDVKD in the germline V gene. Trimming at V came to 3 bases and at J to 2 bases, leaving 3 bases not matched to a gene. The length of the CDR3 is 15 residues. The CDR3: CATSDTGTAGNTIYF. In DNA form, the CDR3 reads TGTGCCACCAGTGATACCGGGACAGCTGGAAACACCATATATTTT.

The CDR3 nucleotides read TGTGCCAGCAGTGCGGGACAGGGGGCTGGGAGCAATCAGCCCCAGCATTTT. This translates into CASSAGQGAGSNQPQHF. J is TRBJ1-5 and V is TRBV25-1, with 12 bases aligning to TRBD1. J lost 1 base, V lost 4 bases, and 5 bases had no gene match. CDR3 length: 17 amino acids. CDR1 and CDR2 from the germline V gene are MGHDK and SYGVNS.

The chain has TRBV5-4 and TRBJ1-4; 9 bases align to TRBD1. The V and J ends lost 4 bases and 4 bases, in that order; junction bases with no gene match: 5. Germline V gene lookup returns CDR1 SGHNT and CDR2 YYREEE (reference sequence). The CDR3 runs to 15 residues. CDR3 coding DNA: TGTGCCAGCAGCCAAGACAGGGGGGGTAATGAAAAACTGTTTTTT. This sequence encodes CASSQDRGGNEKLFF. Using reference TRBV5-4 and TRBJ1-4 for the parts outside the CDR3, the full variable domain is ETGVTQSPTHLIKTRGQQVTLRCSSQSGHNTVSWYQQALGQGPQFIFQYYREEENGRGNFPPRFSGLQFPNYSSELNVNALELDDSALYLCASSQDRGGNEKLFFGSGTQLSVL.

The chain joins TRBV6-1 to TRBJ1-5; the match to TRBD1 covers 8 bases. The CDR3 is 13 amino acids. V shed 3 bases and J 7 bases; nucleotides not matched to a gene: 2. Germline V gene lookup returns CDR1 MNHNS and CDR2 SASEGT. Here the CDR3 reads CASSEDRVQPQHF. CDR3 nucleotides: TGTGCCAGCAGTGAGGACAGGGTACAGCCCCAGCATTTT.

The chain links TRBV12-3 or TRBV12-4 to TRBJ1-2; D is perhaps TRBD1 (5 bases). The CDR3 runs to 13 residues. V lost 6 bases to trimming and J lost 0 bases, with 8 bases between them. DNA for the CDR3: TGTGCCAGCAGCCCGACAGCTAACTATGGCTACACCTTC. The encoded protein is CASSPTANYGYTF.

CDR3 region: CASSEGQYTEAFF. The CDR3, as DNA: TGCGCCAGCAGCGAGGGACAGTACACTGAAGCTTTCTTT. The V gene is TRBV5-1, the J gene TRBJ1-1; 7 nucleotides line up with TRBD1. With 4 bases clipped from V and 3 bases from J, the junction kept 3 bases outside the gene matches. This CDR3 comprises 13 residues. Germline CDR1 and CDR2: SGHRS and YFSETQ.

The chain is built from TRBV6-5 and TRBJ2-1; 9 bases fit TRBD1. The CDR3 is 15 amino acids. CDR1 is MNHEY and CDR2 is SVGAGI in the germline V gene. V gave up 4 bases and J gave up 5 bases; unmatched junction bases: 6. The CDR3 is CASSSPGTGNNEQFF. The CDR3 coding sequence is TGTGCCAGCAGTTCCCCGGGGACAGGGAACAATGAGCAGTTCTTC.

The chain has TRBV7-3 and TRBJ1-6; no clear D. The V gene lost 2 bases and the J gene lost 5 bases, with 10 bases spanning the gap. Germline values: CDR1 SGHTA, CDR2 FQGTGA. CDR3 length equals 15 residues. DNA of the CDR3: TGTGCCAGCAGCTTAGGTAGCTGGGATAATTCACCCCTCCACTTT. Protein: CASSLGSWDNSPLHF.

This clone has a single count. V gene TRBV6-1 combines with J gene TRBJ1-3; tentative D call: TRBD1 (5 bases). CDR1 and CDR2 from the germline V gene are MNHNS and SASEGT. The CDR3 length is 13 residues. With 1 base removed from V and 10 bases from J, the gap between germline ends came to 11 bases. The CDR3 nucleotides read TGTGCCAGCAGTGAAGAAGGCAGGGTTACCATATATTTT. This gives the protein CASSEEGRVTIYF.

The chain recombines TRBV27 with TRBJ1-5; the D gene is possibly TRBD1 (5 bases). The CDR3 sequence is 15 residues long. Germline V lookup: CDR1 MNHEY, CDR2 SMNVEV (reference sequence). Trimming pared 3 bases from V and 2 bases from J, leaving 11 bases between. CDR3 DNA sequence: TGTGCCAGCAGTTTGTGGCAGGGCGGCAATCAGCCCCAGCATTTT. Encoded protein: CASSLWQGGNQPQHF.